This entry lists 20 T cell receptor beta chains sequenced from one sample in a study of CD8 T cell repertoires and HIV-1 epitope variants (dated by TCRdb to about 2020). These receptors' antigens are unknown. The library was built by means of the immunoSEQ multiplex PCR assay. The table was pulled from immuneACCESS by TCRdb, which kept in-frame rearrangements only. Such tables lose some clones; where checked, under half of the loss comes from unresolved V genes, and the rest has no known cause. Here the sample has 5,000 to 6,500 clones; around 66% occur a single time. Together, the top ten hold over 35% of the sample. The sample consisted of cultured CD8+ T cells derived from PBMCs. These receptors were taken from a male donor with HIV.

Written as DNA, the CDR3 is TGTGCCTGGCTAGGACCCTCGGTTACAGGGGGGTACGAGCAGTACTTC. Protein product: CAWLGPSVTGGYEQYF. The gene calls are TRBV30 and TRBJ2-7, with 8 bases aligning to TRBD1. Germline-derived CDR1 and CDR2 are GTSNPN and SVGIG (reference sequence). This CDR3 contains 16 residues. V was pared by 5 bases and J by 4 bases, with 16 bases of the junction left unmatched.

This clone has only a few counts. This rearrangement joins TRBV15 to TRBJ2-5; TRBD2 matches 7 bases. The germline CDR1 and CDR2 sequences are LNHNV and YYDKDF (reference sequence). V trimming: 5 bases; J trimming: 2 bases; junction bases outside the gene matches: 5. The CDR3 totals 14 residues. In DNA form, the CDR3 reads TGTGCCACCAGCCAGAGCGGGGCTCAAGAGACCCAGTACTTC. Translated, it gives CATSQSGAQETQYF. Using reference TRBV15 and TRBJ2-5 for the parts outside the CDR3, the full variable domain is DAMVIQNPRYQVTQFGKPVTLSCSQTLNHNVMYWYQQKSSQAPKLLFHYYDKDFNNEADTPDNFQSRRPNTSFCFLDIRSPGLGDTAMYLCATSQSGAQETQYFGPGTRLLVL.

This chain joins TRBV2 and TRBJ2-1, with 7 bases aligning to TRBD1. This CDR3 spans 16 amino acids. Germline CDR1 and CDR2: SNHLY and FYNNEI. Trimming cost V 5 bases and J 1 base; bases outside gene matches: 8. The chain's CDR3 is CASSLSQGISYNEQFF. CDR3 DNA sequence: TGTGCCAGCAGTTTATCACAGGGGATATCCTACAATGAGCAGTTCTTC.

The chain has TRBV19 and TRBJ2-2; D perhaps matches TRBD1 (5 bases). Trimming cost V 7 bases and J 0 bases, with 9 bases left between them. This CDR3 is 14 amino acids long. Germline V gene lookup returns CDR1 LNHDA and CDR2 SQIVND (reference sequence). The DNA of the CDR3 is TGTGCCAGTACCCCGACAGCGAACACCGGGGAGCTGTTTTTT. Encoded protein: CASTPTANTGELFF.

The table lists this clone with a few counts. This chain uses TRBV5-5 with TRBJ1-5, with TRBD1 identical over 8 bases. This CDR3 is 14 amino acids long. Losses at the gene ends were 2 bases for V and 5 bases for J; bases not matched to a gene: 3. From germline, CDR1 is SGHKS and CDR2 YYEKEE (reference sequence). This CDR3 reads CASSFQGADQPQHF. The CDR3 DNA follows: TGTGCCAGCAGCTTCCAGGGGGCTGATCAGCCCCAGCATTTT.

This chain links TRBV28 with TRBJ2-7; D gene unclear. The germline V and J ends were trimmed by 1 base and 0 bases, with 4 bases remaining between them. CDR1 MDHEN and CDR2 SYDVKM come from the germline V gene. This CDR3 region has 13 residues. The CDR3 loop is CASSLYGSYEQYF. In DNA, the CDR3 is TGTGCCAGCAGTTTATACGGCTCCTACGAGCAGTACTTC.

V and J are TRBV28 and TRBJ1-5; tentatively, D is TRBD1 (5 bases). The V and J ends lost 3 bases and 4 bases respectively, with 13 bases between them. The CDR3 contains 15 residues. The germline gives CDR1 MDHEN, CDR2 SYDVKM. CDR3 coding DNA: TGTGCCAGCAGTTTTGCAGGGCCCCCAAATCAGCCCCAGCATTTT. It encodes CASSFAGPPNQPQHF.

The V and J genes are TRBV6-5 and TRBJ2-2; D perhaps matches TRBD2 (5 bases). CDR3 length: 16 residues. The V and J ends lost 4 bases and 0 bases respectively, with 12 bases between them. The germline V gene has CDR1 MNHEY and CDR2 SVGAGI. Written as DNA, the CDR3 is TGTGCCAGCAGTTCCGAGCGGCAAGCGAACACCGGGGAGCTGTTTTTT. Translation: CASSSERQANTGELFF.

The chain couples TRBV19 to TRBJ2-1; 9 positions agree with TRBD2. This CDR3 has 16 residues. J gave up 0 bases and V 1 base, and 1 base lay outside the gene matches. Germline V lookup: CDR1 LNHDA, CDR2 SQIVND (reference sequence). In nucleotides, the CDR3 is TGTGCCAGTAGTATAGGTAGCGGGGGCTCCTACAATGAGCAGTTCTTC. Translating gives CASSIGSGGSYNEQFF.

The gene calls are TRBV21-1 and TRBJ2-7. TRBV21-1 is annotated as a pseudogene. The CDR3 is 17 residues long. The CDR3 DNA sequence: TGTGCCAGCAGCAAAGAAGAACCCGCCATGGTAGGGAACGAGCAGTACTTC. Its translation: CASSKEEPAMVGNEQYF.

The chain uses TRBV7-9 and TRBJ2-5, with D possibly matching TRBD2 (6 bases). The CDR3 has 14 amino acids. CDR1 is SEHNR and CDR2 is FQNEAQ in the germline V gene (reference sequence). V was pared by 1 base and J by 1 base, with 7 bases between. The DNA of the CDR3 is TGTGCCAGCAGCTTAGTGGAGGGCCAAGAGACCCAGTACTTC. This encodes CASSLVEGQETQYF.

The chain has TRBV6-4 and TRBJ1-1; D not resolved. Deletions cut 0 bases from V and 3 bases from J, with 5 bases between. Germline CDR1 is MRHNA and CDR2 is SNTAGT. The CDR3 totals 13 residues. The CDR3 sequence is CASSDSTYTEAFF. The CDR3 bases are TGTGCCAGCAGTGACTCGACTTACACTGAAGCTTTCTTT.

This clone was recorded a few times. The chain links TRBV2 to TRBJ1-5; D possibly corresponds to TRBD1 (5 bases). Trimming left V 1 base short and J 0 bases short, with 7 bases between. This CDR3 comprises 15 residues. CDR1 SNHLY and CDR2 FYNNEI come from the germline V gene. The CDR3 protein is CASSEGTISNQPQHF. DNA of the CDR3: TGTGCCAGCAGTGAAGGGACAATTAGCAATCAGCCCCAGCATTTT.

The chain has TRBV11-2 and TRBJ2-1; no firm D call. The V gene's germline CDR1 is SGHAT and CDR2 FQNNGV. Trimming removed 5 bases from V and 10 bases from J, with 9 bases in between. This CDR3 comprises 11 residues. The CDR3 spells CASSQTPEQFF. CDR3 bases: TGTGCCAGCAGCCAGACCCCAGAGCAGTTCTTC.

This clone was found once. The gene calls are TRBV6-5 and TRBJ1-2; D ambiguous. Trimming removed 5 bases from V and 1 base from J, with 8 bases in between. The CDR3 has 13 residues. Germline V gene sequence: CDR1 MNHEY, CDR2 SVGAGI. For the CDR3, the DNA is TGTGCCAGCAGTCTTGGACGTAACTATGGCTACACCTTC. Protein product: CASSLGRNYGYTF.

This clone appeared a few times. The chain links TRBV7-9 to TRBJ2-1; TRBD2 agrees at 10 bases. This CDR3 spans 15 amino acids. The trim removed 2 bases at V and 6 bases at J, leaving 4 bases unmatched. Germline CDR1 SEHNR, CDR2 FQNEAQ (reference sequence). The CDR3 protein is CASSLLAGEGNEQFF. The CDR3 nucleotides read TGTGCCAGCAGCTTACTAGCGGGAGAGGGCAATGAGCAGTTCTTC.

In this sample, this clone turned up once. The CDR3 DNA reads TGTGCCAGCAGCCCTTCCGGACTGGGAAATTCACCCCTCCACTTT. This gives the protein CASSPSGLGNSPLHF. The chain joins TRBV5-6 to TRBJ1-6; D is ambiguous. This CDR3 contains 15 residues. Trimming pared 4 bases from V and 7 bases from J, leaving 15 bases between. The V gene's germline CDR1 is SGHDT and CDR2 YYEEEE.

Only a few counts were recorded for this clone. This chain uses TRBV6-5 with TRBJ1-5; TRBD1 matches 8 bases. The CDR3 is made up of 14 amino acids. Germline CDR1 MNHEY, CDR2 SVGAGI. V lost 6 bases to trimming and J lost 7 bases; unmatched junction nucleotides: 8. The CDR3 protein is CASRSGQGKQPQHF. The CDR3 DNA reads TGTGCCAGCAGATCCGGACAGGGAAAACAGCCCCAGCATTTT.

The chain is built from TRBV2 and TRBJ2-3, with a tentative D call TRBD2 (5 bases). In germline, CDR1 is SNHLY, CDR2 FYNNEI. This CDR3 spans 13 amino acids. With 5 bases removed from V and 6 bases from J, the gap between germline ends came to 12 bases. CDR3 DNA sequence: TGTGCCAGCAGTTCCTCACTAGACGATACGCAGTATTTT. It encodes CASSSSLDDTQYF.

This clone was observed a few times. The chain recombines TRBV19 with TRBJ2-7; D remains ambiguous. Trimming removed 2 bases from V and 0 bases from J, with 5 bases in between. This CDR3 has 13 amino acids. In germline, CDR1 is LNHDA, CDR2 SQIVND (reference sequence). The CDR3 DNA reads as TGTGCCAGTAGTATAAGCATCTCCTACGAGCAGTACTTC. Protein product: CASSISISYEQYF.